The present TCR beta chain was sequenced within a study of beta chain features in type 1 diabetes. Via the markers CD45RO/CCR7/CD25/CD127/CD95/CD27, stem cell-like memory, regulatory, central memory and naive CD4+ cells were sorted. Purity of each sorted population was above 98%. Concerning this clone: Its matching antigen is unknown.

V dropped 4 bases and J dropped 8; count of bases not matched to a gene: 4. Germline V lookup: CDR1 SQVTM, CDR2 ANQGSEA. The CDR3 totals 14 residues. The investigators reverse transcribed all of the isolated RNA, so they sequenced expressed TCRB transcripts. The table came from immunoSEQ multiplex PCR; TCRdb's copy has only in-frame clones and leaves some out. The sample has roughly 160,000 clones, around 8.3% seen once. Study results and caveats: There was a moderate but significant shortening of TCRB CDR3s in all four CD4+ subsets of Type 1 diabetes patients. Any HLA-type effect on TCRB rearrangement remained unresolved here.

The sample comprised central memory CD4+ T cells from blood. This clonotype originated in a woman between 18 and 30 years old with type 1 diabetes. The chain recombines TRBV29-1 with TRBJ2-1, with 14 bases that match TRBD2. The DNA for the CDR3 is TGCAGCGTTGGCGGGACTAGCGGGAGTGATGAGCAGTTCTTC. Encoded protein: CSVGGTSGSDEQFF.